This T cell receptor (beta chain) was observed in a study of T and B cells in COVID-19 patients. Study information: COVID-19 patients gave peripheral blood either during active infection or after recovery. Most recovered patients had mild to moderate COVID-19 treated as outpatients. Of around 21 active-infection patients, 15 to 19 carried comorbidities linked to unfavorable COVID-19 outcome.

This clonotype was detected only a few times. Its antigen is unidentified. BIOMED2 TRB-A/B primer pools were used in multiplex TRB PCR. Via MiXCR, TCRdb re-called the multiplex PCR reads, giving one row per CDR3 protein. The table lists about 10,000 distinct CDR3 sequences, around 33% of them singletons, with about a sixth in the top ten. TRB was amplified from roughly 250-500 ng of blood genomic DNA. Study results and caveats: Blood from mildly ill patients while symptomatic, and early samples from severe cases, were scarce.

Sequenced sample: blood. This clonotype was sampled from a human donor with active COVID-19.

The CDR3 nucleotides read TGTGCCAGCTCACTTAGCGGGGGACCCCAGTACTTC. It translates to CASSLSGGPQYF. V usage is TRBV18 and J usage is TRBJ2-5, with 9 bases matching TRBD2. Germline V CDR1 and CDR2: KGHSH, LQKENI. V shed 4 bases, J shed 9 bases, and the junction held 3 bases outside the gene matches. The CDR3 extends over 12 amino acids.